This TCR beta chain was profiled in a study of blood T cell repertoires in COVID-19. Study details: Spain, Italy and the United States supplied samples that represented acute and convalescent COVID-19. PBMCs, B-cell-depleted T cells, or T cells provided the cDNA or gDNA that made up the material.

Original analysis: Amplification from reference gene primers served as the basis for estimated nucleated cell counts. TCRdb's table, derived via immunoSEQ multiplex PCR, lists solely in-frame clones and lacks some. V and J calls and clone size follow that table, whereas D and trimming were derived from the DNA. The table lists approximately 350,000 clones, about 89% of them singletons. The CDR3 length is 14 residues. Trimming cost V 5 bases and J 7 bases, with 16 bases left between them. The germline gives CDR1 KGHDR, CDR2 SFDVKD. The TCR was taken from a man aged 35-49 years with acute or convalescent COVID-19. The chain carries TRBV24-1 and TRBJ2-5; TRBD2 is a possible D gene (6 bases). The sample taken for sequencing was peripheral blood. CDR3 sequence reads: CATSVVGGAGTQYF. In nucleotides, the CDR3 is TGTGCCACCAGTGTAGTCGGAGGGGCTGGGACCCAGTACTTC.